This T cell receptor beta chain was sequenced in a study of cytomegalovirus exposure and HLA in healthy donors. This clone was seen more than once but under ten times. Its antigen is unidentified. Study conclusions and caveats: Listed as cytomegalovirus-associated were about 160 TCR beta chains. Excluded: some indistinguishable V segments such as TRBV6-2 and TRBV6-3.

V lost 4 bases and J lost 7, with 10 bases in between. CDR1 is SNHLY and CDR2 is FYNNEI in the germline V gene. The CDR3 is 12 residues long. PCR involved 60 Vbeta and 13 Jbeta primers. The data were produced by immunoSEQ multiplex PCR, yet TCRdb's version contains in-frame clones alone and is incomplete. This table has approximately 130,000 clones, about 80% appearing once. The chain recombines TRBV2 with TRBJ1-2; TRBD1 might be the D (5 bases). Sequenced material: PBMCs. This TCR derives from a woman aged 45-59 years in good health and CMV-seropositive. CDR3 amino acids: CASSGSGSGYTF. Here the CDR3 DNA reads TGTGCCAGCAGTGGTTCAGGGTCTGGCTACACCTTC.